This TCR beta chain was retrieved from a study of long-term antiretroviral therapy in people with HIV. Comment on this clone: Its antigen is not known.

The CDR3 spans 16 residues. CDR1 is SGHTS and CDR2 is YDEGEE in the germline V gene. V was clipped by 4 bases and J by 3 bases, with 14 bases between them. The immunoSEQ assay was v3.0, run at survey level. For every sample, sequencing targeted roughly 40,000-50,000 T-cell genomes. Clones were sequenced by immunoSEQ multiplex PCR, and TCRdb holds only the in-frame ones, with some missing. The profile shows 11,000 or so clones, about four fifths of them singletons. Treatment for all HIV-infected participants took place in the United States. Study-level results: Data on ART adherence, viral resistance or therapy changes were unavailable. HIV repertoires showed narrower CDR3 length ranges than controls.

The sequence was collected from a man aged 40-55 years with HIV. This rearrangement joins TRBV5-8 to TRBJ1-6, with TRBD1 as a possible D gene (6 bases). Sequenced here: unsorted PBMCs, sampled 1.2 years after starting antiretroviral therapy. DNA for the CDR3: TGTGCCAGCAGCCCCAGGACAGACTACTATAATTCACCCCTCCACTTT. Amino acid sequence: CASSPRTDYYNSPLHF. Supplemented by reference TRBV5-8 and TRBJ1-6, the full variable domain reads EAGVTQSPTHLIKTRGQQATLRCSPISGHTSVYWYQQALGLGLQFLLWYDEGEERNRGNFPPRFSGRQFPNYSSELNVNALELEDSALYLCASSPRTDYYNSPLHFGNGTRLTVT.